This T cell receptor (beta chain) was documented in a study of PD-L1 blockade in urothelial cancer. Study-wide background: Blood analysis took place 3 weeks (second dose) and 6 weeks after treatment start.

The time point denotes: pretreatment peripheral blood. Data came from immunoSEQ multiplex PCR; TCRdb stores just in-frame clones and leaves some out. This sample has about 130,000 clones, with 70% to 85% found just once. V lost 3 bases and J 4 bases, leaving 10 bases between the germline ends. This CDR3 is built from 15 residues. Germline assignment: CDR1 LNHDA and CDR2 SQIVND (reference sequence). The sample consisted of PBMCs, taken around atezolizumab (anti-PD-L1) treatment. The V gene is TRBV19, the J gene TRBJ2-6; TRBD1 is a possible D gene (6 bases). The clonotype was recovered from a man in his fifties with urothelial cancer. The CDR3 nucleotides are TGTGCCAGTAGTATTCAGGGGAAGGGGGCCAACGTCCTGACTTTC. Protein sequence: CASSIQGKGANVLTF.